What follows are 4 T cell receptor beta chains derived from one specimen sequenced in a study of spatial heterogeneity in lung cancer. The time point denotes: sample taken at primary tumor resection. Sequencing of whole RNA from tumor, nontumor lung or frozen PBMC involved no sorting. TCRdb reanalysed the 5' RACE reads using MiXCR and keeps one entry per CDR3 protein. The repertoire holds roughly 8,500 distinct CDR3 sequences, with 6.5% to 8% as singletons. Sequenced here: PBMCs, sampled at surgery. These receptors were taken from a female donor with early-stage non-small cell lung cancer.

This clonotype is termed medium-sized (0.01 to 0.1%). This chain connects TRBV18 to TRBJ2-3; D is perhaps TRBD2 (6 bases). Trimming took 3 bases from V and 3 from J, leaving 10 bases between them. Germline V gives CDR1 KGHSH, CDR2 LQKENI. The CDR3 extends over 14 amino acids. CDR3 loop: CASSPNAGTDTQYF. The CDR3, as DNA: TGTGCCAGCTCACCTAACGCGGGGACAGATACGCAGTATTTT. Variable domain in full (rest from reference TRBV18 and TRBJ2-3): NAGVMQNPRHLVRRRGQEARLRCSPMKGHSHVYWYRQLPEEGLKFMVYLQKENIIDESGMPKERFSAEFPKEGPSILRIQQVVRGDSAAYFCASSPNAGTDTQYFGPGTRLTVL.

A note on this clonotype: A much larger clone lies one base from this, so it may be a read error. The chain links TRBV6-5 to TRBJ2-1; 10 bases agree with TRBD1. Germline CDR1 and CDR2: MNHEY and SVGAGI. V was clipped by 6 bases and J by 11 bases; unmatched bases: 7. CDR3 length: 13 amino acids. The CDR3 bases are TGTGCCAGCAGGACAGGGGGCGGGAATCAGCAGTTCTTC. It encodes CASRTGGGNQQFF.

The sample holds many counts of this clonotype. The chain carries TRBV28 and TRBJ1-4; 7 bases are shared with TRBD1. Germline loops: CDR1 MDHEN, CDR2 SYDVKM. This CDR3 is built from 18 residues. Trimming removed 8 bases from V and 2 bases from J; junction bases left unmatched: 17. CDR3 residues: CASGLKGVRGWTNEKLFF. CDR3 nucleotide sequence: TGTGCCAGCGGACTTAAAGGGGTCAGGGGGTGGACTAATGAAAAACTGTTTTTT. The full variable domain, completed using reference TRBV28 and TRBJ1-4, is DVKVTQSSRYLVKRTGEKVFLECVQDMDHENMFWYRQDPGLGLRLIYFSYDVKMKEKGDIPEGYSVSREKKERFSLILESASTNQTSMYLCASGLKGVRGWTNEKLFFGSGTQLSVL.

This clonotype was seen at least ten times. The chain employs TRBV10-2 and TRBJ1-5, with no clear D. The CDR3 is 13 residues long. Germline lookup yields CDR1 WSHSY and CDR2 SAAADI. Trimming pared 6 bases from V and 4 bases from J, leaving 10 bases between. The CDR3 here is CASSPDGNQPQHF. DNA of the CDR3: TGCGCCAGCAGCCCTGACGGTAATCAGCCCCAGCATTTT.